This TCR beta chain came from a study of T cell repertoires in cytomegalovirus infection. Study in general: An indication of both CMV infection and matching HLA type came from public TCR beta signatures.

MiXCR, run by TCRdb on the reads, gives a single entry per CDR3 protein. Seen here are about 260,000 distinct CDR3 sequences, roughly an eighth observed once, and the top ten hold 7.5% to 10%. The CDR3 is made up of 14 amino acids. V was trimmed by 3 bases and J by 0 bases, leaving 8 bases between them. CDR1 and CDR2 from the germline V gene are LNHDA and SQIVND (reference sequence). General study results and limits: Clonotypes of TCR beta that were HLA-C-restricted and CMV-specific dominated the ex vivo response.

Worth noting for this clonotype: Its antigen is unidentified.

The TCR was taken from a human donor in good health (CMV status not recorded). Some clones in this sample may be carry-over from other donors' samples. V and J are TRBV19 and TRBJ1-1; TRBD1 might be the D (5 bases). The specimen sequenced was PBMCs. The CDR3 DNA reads TGTGCCAGTAGTATCCAGGGCATGAACACTGAAGCTTTCTTT. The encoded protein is CASSIQGMNTEAFF.